Included here is one T cell receptor (beta chain) sequence, with context. Its antigen is unknown. Base qualities are not recorded, but no much larger clone differs from it by a single base. Donors were 35 to 40 systemically healthy Caucasian individuals from Russia aged roughly 6 to 90 years. Each donor gave about 9.2 milliliters of peripheral blood, drawn into EDTA-treated Vacutainer tubes. Ficoll-Paque density-gradient centrifugation was used to isolate PBMCs, with at least 7 million per sample. Total RNA was extracted from PBMCs with Trizol reagent, with at least 6 micrograms obtained per sample. For every donor, an aliquot of PBMCs went through flow cytometry to measure the percentages of naive CD45RAhigh/CD27high T cells. Library generation was performed with 5' RACE. The reads were generated on an Illumina HiSeq 2500. The second PCR ran for roughly 6 to 11 cycles and used a J-beta primer mix along with a sample-barcoded 5' primer. A template-switch 5' adaptor carrying 12 random nucleotides introduced a unique molecular identifier onto each TCR beta cDNA molecule. Each sample yielded at least 2.5 million CDR3-containing paired-end reads. All of the RNA was converted into first-strand cDNA using the Mint cDNA synthesis kit, with a TRBC-specific oligonucleotide serving as the primer. After uracil-DNA glycosylase treatment, a first 18-cycle PCR used universal primers M1SS and BC2_uni_R on all cDNA. The original pipeline was this. For normalization, 1 million high-quality reads were randomly selected from each sample, with every read carrying a distinct molecular identifier. Reads with shared molecular identifiers were discarded instead of being binned into consensus sequences. MiTCR, set to a Q25 quality threshold and the strictest error-elimination algorithm, was used for CDR3 identification, clonotype clustering and error correction. Lower-bound total TCR beta diversity was estimated with a nonparametric unseen species model using Euler transformation. TCRdb itself trimmed the public reads at Q25 with fastp, ran MiXCR and retained productive beta chains. Rows are combined by CDR3 protein, so each entry shows the most common genes and DNA. In this record, the V and J calls reflect TCRdb's handling and not the investigators' own analysis. The sample data list about 780,000 distinct CDR3 sequences, and 35% to 50% of these were observed just once. Approximately 18% of the sample rests with the top ten.

These data come from a study of blood T cells in healthy people across ages (dated by TCRdb to about 2015). Background for the entire study: In model experiments, template switching captured roughly one uniquely barcoded TCR beta cDNA molecule for every two T cells. To avoid experimental bias, donors of different ages were distributed randomly across sequencing lanes. Four age groups were formed from the donors: young (average 16 years), middle-aged (more than 35), aged (roughly 58) and long-lived (82). For two donors (one aged 18 to 30 and one aged 80 or older), the study analyzed two additional independent replicas of 1 million unique cDNA reads from the same blood draw. To track age-related changes in TCR beta repertoire diversity, the study relied on deep sequencing normalized with unique cDNA molecular identifiers.

Results and caveats for the whole study, not just this receptor: Observed TCR beta diversity per million T cells fell roughly linearly with age, and a significant reduction was already apparent by age around 40. Because the CMV infection status of the donors was unknown, age-related changes in expanded clonotypes may potentially have been confounded. Compared with the aged group, the long-lived group had more naive CD4+ T cells, fewer expanded clones and increased TCR diversity, suggesting age selection. Estimates of total diversity from one million sequenced T cells were regarded as lower bounds and underestimates. There was a strong correlation between observed TCR beta diversity and the percentage of naive T cells measured by flow cytometry. Bulk unsorted PBMC profiling prevented conclusive comparison of naive and antigen-experienced compartments.

The sequence came from a man older than 75 in good health. Sequenced input: blood.

The DNA sequence is as follows: TGCAGTGCTAACCTAGGGACATCCGACAATGAGCAGTACTTC. Its coded protein is CSANLGTSDNEQYF. Rearrangement joined TRBV20-1 to TRBJ2-5, and the D gene may be TRBD1, 6 bases matching. Between the V and J ends, shortened by 4 bases and 11 bases respectively, the junction contains 23 bases. Looking up the germline V gene (reference sequence) yields CDR1 DFQATT and CDR2 SNEGSKA. CDR3 length: 14 amino acids, cysteine to phenylalanine. Only CDR3 DNA is held: 42 bases, read in frame from base 1.